This entry lists 21 T cell receptor beta chains sequenced from one sample in a study of blood T cells in healthy people across ages. It was with a sample-barcoded 5' primer and a J-beta primer mix that a second PCR of roughly 7 to 12 cycles was run. TCRdb re-analysed the 5' RACE reads in MiXCR, keeping a single row per CDR3 protein. The sample consists of some 1,500,000 distinct CDR3 sequences, less than 45% of them appearing once. Sequenced sample: blood. The receptors come from a woman aged 18-30 years in good health.

The chain combines TRBV19 with TRBJ2-1; D gene ambiguous. In germline, CDR1 is LNHDA, CDR2 SQIVND (reference sequence). With 7 bases removed from V and 2 bases from J, the gap between germline ends came to 9 bases. This CDR3 has 13 amino acids. In nucleotides, the CDR3 is TGTGCCAGTACCGACCATCCCTACAATGAGCAGTTCTTC. Translated, it gives CASTDHPYNEQFF.

This clonotype was picked up a small number of times. The chain combines TRBV27 with TRBJ1-2; 8 nucleotides match TRBD1. The junction had 12 bases not matched to a gene; V was cut back by 4 bases and J by 8 bases. Germline loops: CDR1 MNHEY, CDR2 SMNVEV (reference sequence). This CDR3 comprises 15 residues. The DNA for the CDR3 is TGTGCCAGCAGTTATTCGACAGGGGCAGTCGGGGGCTACACCTTC. Protein: CASSYSTGAVGGYTF.

In its sample, this clonotype was seen a few times. The chain links TRBV7-6 to TRBJ2-1; a possible D gene is TRBD1 (6 bases). The CDR3 consists of 15 residues. Germline-derived CDR1 and CDR2 are SGHVS and FNYEAQ. V dropped 6 bases and J dropped 4 bases, with 16 bases sitting between them. The CDR3 nucleotides read TGTGCCAGCAGGCCAGGGGCTAGTGGGTACAATGAGCAGTTCTTC. Protein: CASRPGASGYNEQFF.

This clonotype was picked up many times. The rearrangement uses TRBV2 and TRBJ1-2; no clear D gene. Trimming pared 3 bases from V and 0 bases from J, leaving 5 bases between. The CDR3 sequence is 13 residues long. Germline V gene data show CDR1 as SNHLY and CDR2 as FYNNEI. CDR3 region: CASSDLANYGYTF. In DNA form, the CDR3 reads TGTGCCAGCAGTGATCTGGCTAACTATGGCTACACCTTC.

This clonotype occurred a few times. The chain couples TRBV6-2 or TRBV6-3 to TRBJ1-2, with unresolved D. With 4 bases removed from V and 6 bases from J, the gap between germline ends came to 15 bases. The CDR3 contains 14 residues. CDR1 and CDR2 (germline): MNHEY, SVGEGT. CDR3 sequence: CASSSELREDGYTF. CDR3 in DNA: TGTGCCAGCAGTTCGGAGCTTCGGGAGGATGGCTACACCTTC.

This rearrangement joins TRBV9 to TRBJ1-4; 7 bases fit TRBD1. Germline CDR1 and CDR2: SGDLS and YYNGEE. V was clipped by 4 bases and J by 0 bases; unmatched bases: 12. The CDR3 runs 18 residues. Here the CDR3 DNA reads TGTGCCAGCAGCCTCGGGACAGTTATAGCTGCAACTAATGAAAAACTGTTTTTT. It is translated as CASSLGTVIAATNEKLFF.

In this sample, this clonotype turned up a few times. The genes are TRBV6-4 and TRBJ2-2, with D unresolved. Trimming pared 6 bases from V and 5 bases from J, leaving 19 bases between. The CDR3 has 16 amino acids. Germline CDR1 is MRHNA and CDR2 is SNTAGT. CDR3 in DNA: TGTGCCAGCAGAGAGTCAGTAGGAGAGGAAACCGGGGAGCTGTTTTTT. Translating gives CASRESVGEETGELFF.

This clonotype was counted ten times or more. V gene TRBV4-3 combines with J gene TRBJ2-2; 8 bases align to TRBD2. The length of the CDR3 is 17 residues. V lost 0 bases to trimming and J lost 7 bases; unmatched junction nucleotides: 10. Germline assignment: CDR1 LGHNA and CDR2 YSLEER. The chain's CDR3 is CASSQDWAGGPNGELFF. The CDR3 nucleotides are TGCGCCAGCAGCCAAGATTGGGCGGGAGGCCCCAACGGGGAGCTGTTTTTT.

The rearrangement uses TRBV7-9 and TRBJ1-5, with 8 positions matching TRBD1. The junction had 17 bases not matched to a gene; V was cut back by 5 bases and J by 5 bases. Germline assignment: CDR1 SEHNR and CDR2 FQNEAQ (reference sequence). The CDR3 consists of 18 residues. CDR3 nucleotides: TGTGCCAGCAGCCTTAGTTCAGGGTCAGGGGGCTCGGATCAGCCCCAGCATTTT. This gives the protein CASSLSSGSGGSDQPQHF.

This clonotype was observed a few times. V and J are TRBV27 and TRBJ2-5; 9 nucleotides match TRBD2. V lost 7 bases and J lost 5; bases outside the gene matches: 23. Germline CDR1 is MNHEY and CDR2 is SMNVEV (reference sequence). The CDR3 length is 19 residues. The chain's CDR3 is CASTHILAGLSYHPETQYF. CDR3 in DNA: TGTGCCAGCACCCATATTCTAGCGGGATTGAGCTACCATCCGGAGACCCAGTACTTC.

The chain recombines TRBV24-1 with TRBJ2-2; tentative D call: TRBD2 (5 bases). This CDR3 spans 14 amino acids. V was pared by 4 bases and J by 5 bases, with 10 bases between. The germline gives CDR1 KGHDR, CDR2 SFDVKD. The CDR3 DNA reads TGTGCCACCAGTGACGGGATCGGGACCGGGGAGCTGTTTTTT. Translation: CATSDGIGTGELFF.

This clonotype appeared a few times. The chain recombines TRBV20-1 with TRBJ1-5, with D unclear. This CDR3 comprises 15 residues. The V end lost 6 bases, the J end lost 0 bases, and 15 bases lay between the germline ends. CDR1 and CDR2 from the germline V gene are DFQATT and SNEGSKA (reference sequence). The CDR3 DNA sequence: TGCAGTGCAAGAAGAGAGGACTTTAGCAATCAGCCCCAGCATTTT. It translates to CSARREDFSNQPQHF.

The J gene is TRBJ2-1, the V gene TRBV20-1; 7 bases line up with TRBD2. The germline gives CDR1 DFQATT, CDR2 SNEGSKA (reference sequence). CDR3 size: 11 residues. In DNA, the CDR3 is TGCAGCGGGAGGAGAGACAATGAGCAGTTCTTC. Translated: CSGRRDNEQFF.

The V call is TRBV7-2, the J call TRBJ1-2; 9 bases map to TRBD1. CDR3 length: 16 amino acids. Trimming removed 5 bases from V and 9 bases from J; junction bases left unmatched: 16. Germline V gives CDR1 SGHTA, CDR2 FQGNSA. DNA for the CDR3: TGTGCCAGCAGCCCCGGGACAGGGAGATTTGTTATCAGCTACACCTTC. The encoded protein is CASSPGTGRFVISYTF.

The chain links TRBV29-1 to TRBJ2-5; 11 bases line up with TRBD1. The V segment lost 4 bases and the J segment 7 bases; nucleotides outside the gene matches: 5. CDR3 length: 13 amino acids. Germline V gene sequence: CDR1 SQVTM, CDR2 ANQGSEA. The CDR3 DNA sequence: TGCAGCGTTGGGGACAGGGGGTCAGGGACCCAGTACTTC. This encodes CSVGDRGSGTQYF.

In regard to this clonotype: A junction boundary mismatches the germline segment, possibly from a read error. This chain connects TRBV10-2 to TRBJ2-4; D perhaps matches TRBD2 (5 bases). Germline-derived CDR1 and CDR2 are WSHSY and SAAADI. The length of the CDR3 is 15 residues. The CDR3 is CASSEPEGSKNIRYF. Here the CDR3 DNA reads TGCGCCAGCAGTGAGCCCGAGGGCAGTAAAAACATTCGGTACTTC.

Only a few counts were recorded for this clonotype. The CDR3 DNA reads as TGTGCCAGCAGCGACCCGGCAGGGGGGTCCTACGAGCAGTACTTC. Amino acid sequence: CASSDPAGGSYEQYF. The gene calls are TRBV7-9 and TRBJ2-7; possible D gene TRBD1, 7 bases. CDR3 length: 15 residues. Trimming pared 5 bases from V and 1 base from J, leaving 15 bases between. CDR1 and CDR2 from the germline V gene are SEHNR and FQNEAQ (reference sequence).

The chain employs TRBV29-1 and TRBJ1-1; D is ambiguous. The V gene's germline CDR1 is SQVTM and CDR2 ANQGSEA. With 0 bases removed from V and 6 bases from J, the gap between germline ends came to 8 bases. This CDR3 spans 12 amino acids. CDR3 bases: TGCAGCGTTGAAGATTTCGGGGCTGAAGCTTTCTTT. It translates to CSVEDFGAEAFF.

The chain employs TRBV6-1 and TRBJ1-2; D is unclear. V shed 0 bases and J shed 1 base, with 9 bases lying between them. The CDR3 runs to 15 residues. The germline V gene has CDR1 MNHNS and CDR2 SASEGT. The CDR3 region has the DNA TGTGCCAGCAGTGAAGCGCTCGGATATAACTATGGCTACACCTTC. Protein sequence: CASSEALGYNYGYTF.

This sequence joins TRBV4-3 and TRBJ2-3; D unresolved. CDR1 is LGHNA, CDR2 YSLEER, per germline. The CDR3 runs to 15 residues. Deletions cut 0 bases from V and 2 bases from J, with 9 bases between. The chain's CDR3 is CASSQDSSFTDTQYF. CDR3 coding DNA: TGCGCCAGCAGCCAAGACTCTTCCTTCACAGATACGCAGTATTTT.

The J gene is TRBJ1-2, the V gene TRBV20-1; D gene unclear. The V and J ends lost 1 base and 4 bases respectively, with 10 bases between them. Germline V gives CDR1 DFQATT, CDR2 SNEGSKA (reference sequence). This CDR3 comprises 13 residues. Written as DNA, the CDR3 is TGCAGTGCTAGAGTCACTGTGGGCTATGGCTACACCTTC. Translation: CSARVTVGYGYTF.